Sequencing of this T cell receptor beta chain was carried out in a study of T-cell reconstitution after alpha-beta-depleted transplantation in children. This clonotype has a handful of counts. As yet, its antigen is unknown. A junction boundary mismatches the germline segment, possibly from a read error. Using unique molecular identifiers, the investigators prepared the TCRbeta library. Using its own MiXCR run on the PCR reads, TCRdb lists one record per CDR3 protein. The top ten hold 45% to 55% of the sample, which has around 76,000 distinct CDR3 sequences, roughly 20% seen once. Study-wide results and limits: At around two months after transplant, the alpha-beta T cells were reportedly derived from several hundred expanded clones that came from non-depleted graft cells.

The CDR3 length is 14 residues. Germline V gene data show CDR1 as MNHEY and CDR2 as SVGAGI. This clonotype was obtained from a male patient between 2 and 9 years old who had a stem cell transplant for acute lymphoblastic leukemia, so the T cells may come from the graft donor. The V gene is TRBV6-5, the J gene TRBJ2-7, with a tentative D call TRBD1 (6 bases). This specimen was PBMCs, mostly from graft donor cells, taken 360 days after TCRalphabeta/CD19-depleted stem cell transplant. The CDR3 bases are TGTGTCAGCAGTTACAGTTCAGGGGCCTACGAGCAGTACTTC. It translates to CVSSYSSGAYEQYF.